This T cell receptor (beta chain) was identified during a study of cytomegalovirus exposure and HLA in healthy donors. About the study: Out of about 190 million T cells, an earlier analysis found over 100 million unique TCR beta sequences in total. The Caucasian-associated ancestry cluster contained 81% of the 398 genotyped donors. The study, taken as a whole, reports: Judged likely to be a sequencing artifact was a cluster of highly shared sequence variants. A previous analysis found most TCR beta V segments productive roughly 87% or roughly 30% of the time.

With respect to this clone: The antigen remains unidentified.

The CDR3 extends over 15 amino acids. Germline values: CDR1 SEHNR, CDR2 FQNEAQ (reference sequence). V was clipped by 4 bases and J by 4 bases; unmatched bases: 9. It was with 60 Vbeta and 13 Jbeta primers that the PCR ran. Sequencing was performed with immunoSEQ multiplex PCR; in TCRdb, only in-frame clones are kept and a portion is missing. The sample holds about 130,000 clones, approximately 80% seen once. The gene calls are TRBV7-9 and TRBJ1-2; 7 nucleotides match TRBD1. The sequencing input was PBMCs. This sequence was found in a man between 18 and 29 years old in good health and CMV-seronegative. For the CDR3, the DNA is TGTGCCAGCAGCTACGGGGTTCAGGGGGTCTATGGCTACACCTTC. Protein sequence: CASSYGVQGVYGYTF.